This T cell receptor (beta chain) was found in a study of shared T cell receptors in the human thymus. This clone turned up a few times. The protocol was immunoSEQ multiplex PCR, while the TCRdb copy is restricted to in-frame clones and leaves out a portion. This repertoire shows roughly 710,000 clones, 80% to 90% found once; its top ten account for 0.0095% to 0.013%. V trimming: 2 bases; J trimming: 0 bases; junction bases outside the gene matches: 5. The CDR3 runs to 17 residues. The germline CDR1 and CDR2 sequences are MDHEN and SYDVKM. The same data also went into a second study, on human thymus T cells. That source adds: Each of the donors was a healthy Finnish infant who was undergoing open corrective cardiac surgery for congenital heart defects. The thymus tissue came from resections taken during corrective heart surgery. Usage of V and J genes appeared biased in thymic and blood repertoires. Related research examined unrelated individuals and reported that their thymic repertoires overlapped highly.

The rearrangement links TRBV28 to TRBJ2-4; 9 nucleotides line up with TRBD1. Sequencing was done on a sample of thymocytes. This TCR was recovered from a girl under three years old with a congenital heart defect. Written as DNA, the CDR3 is TGTGCCAGCAGTTTAAGGGGACAGGGTTTAGCCAAAAACATTCAGTACTTC. The encoded protein is CASSLRGQGLAKNIQYF.